Listed here are 18 T cell receptor beta chains from one sample, sequenced in a study of control samples from healthy donors and cancer patients. Assay: immunoSEQ multiplex PCR; the TCRdb copy retains only in-frame clones and omits some. The table has about 270,000 clones, more than 65% seen once. Source material: PBMCs. Every receptor here comes from a woman in her fifties or sixties with lung cancer.

V is TRBV2 and J is TRBJ1-3, with D hard to call. Per the germline V gene, CDR1 is SNHLY and CDR2 is FYNNEI. Trimming took 3 bases from V and 1 from J, leaving 13 bases between them. The CDR3 is 16 amino acids. This CDR3 is CASSEGWQVSGNTIYF. The CDR3 DNA reads TGTGCCAGCAGTGAGGGGTGGCAGGTTTCTGGAAACACCATATATTTT.

V is TRBV9 and J is TRBJ1-5; D gene ambiguous. This CDR3 region has 15 residues. Trimming removed 1 base at V and 7 bases at J, with 15 bases between. Germline CDR1 reads SGDLS; CDR2 reads YYNGEE. CDR3 in amino acids: CASSVNGEARQPQHF. In DNA form, the CDR3 reads TGTGCCAGCAGCGTAAACGGGGAGGCGAGACAGCCCCAGCATTTT.

The chain joins TRBV15 to TRBJ2-1; unclear D gene. The CDR3 runs 13 residues. Germline CDR1 and CDR2: LNHNV and YYDKDF (reference sequence). V gave up 5 bases and J gave up 4 bases, with 9 bases separating them. The CDR3 DNA follows: TGTGCCACCAGCTCTCAAAAATACAATGAGCAGTTCTTC. It yields the protein CATSSQKYNEQFF.

The V call is TRBV6-5, the J call TRBJ2-1; D might be TRBD1 (5 bases). Germline lookup yields CDR1 MNHEY and CDR2 SVGAGI. Trimming left V 5 bases short and J 10 bases short, with 15 bases between. The CDR3 covers 13 residues. In DNA, the CDR3 is TGTGCCAGCAGTACATCTCAGGGTAGCGAGCAGTTCTTC. Its translation is CASSTSQGSEQFF.

V and J are TRBV10-2 and TRBJ2-7, with 9 nucleotides matching TRBD2. V shed 8 bases and J 3 bases; nucleotides not matched to a gene: 5. The length of the CDR3 is 13 residues. Germline V lookup: CDR1 WSHSY, CDR2 SAAADI. Here the CDR3 DNA reads TGCGCCAGCCTTAGTAGCGGGAGCTACGAGCAGTACTTC. It is translated as CASLSSGSYEQYF.

A few counts support this clone. This chain connects TRBV4-1 to TRBJ1-2; D perhaps matches TRBD1 (6 bases). Germline V gives CDR1 MGHRA, CDR2 YSYEKL. Trimming took off 4 bases at V and 2 bases at J, with 14 bases between the two ends. The CDR3 sequence is 15 residues long. CDR3 coding DNA: TGCGCCAGCAGCCTGGCAGGACAGAGGAACTATGGCTACACCTTC. Translated: CASSLAGQRNYGYTF.

This rearrangement joins TRBV5-6 to TRBJ2-7; no definite D call. The CDR3 runs 13 residues. CDR1 and CDR2 (germline): SGHDT, YYEEEE. Trimming left V 6 bases short and J 1 base short, with 11 bases between. CDR3 loop: CASTGTPSYEQYF. The CDR3 region has the DNA TGTGCCAGCACCGGTACCCCGTCCTACGAGCAGTACTTC.

The V gene is TRBV7-2, the J gene TRBJ2-7; 9 bases agree with TRBD2. V lost 3 bases to trimming and J lost 2 bases; unmatched junction nucleotides: 5. The germline CDR1 and CDR2 sequences are SGHTA and FQGNSA. The CDR3 loop spans 15 amino acids. The CDR3 nucleotides read TGTGCCAGCAGCTTTAGCGGGGGTAGGGCCTACGAGCAGTACTTC. The encoded protein is CASSFSGGRAYEQYF.

The rearrangement links TRBV5-1 to TRBJ2-3; D not resolved. V shed 1 base and J shed 3 bases, with 9 bases lying between them. Germline V lookup: CDR1 SGHRS, CDR2 YFSETQ. CDR3 size: 14 residues. CDR3 sequence (DNA): TGCGCCAGCAGCTTGAATGATGGGACAGATACGCAGTATTTT. It is translated as CASSLNDGTDTQYF.

The V and J genes are TRBV5-4 and TRBJ2-2, with TRBD2 matching over 8 bases. This CDR3 is 20 amino acids long. Trimming took 4 bases from V and 7 from J; bases not matched to a gene: 24. CDR1 and CDR2 from the germline V gene are SGHNT and YYREEE (reference sequence). CDR3 amino acids: CASSILPALPGTRRDGELFF. CDR3 DNA: TGTGCCAGCAGCATCCTTCCCGCCCTTCCCGGGACTAGAAGGGACGGGGAGCTGTTTTTT.

This clone has just a few counts. The chain couples TRBV27 to TRBJ1-3; the D is unclear. The CDR3 loop spans 14 amino acids. The germline gives CDR1 MNHEY, CDR2 SMNVEV (reference sequence). Trimming cost V 5 bases and J 4 bases, with 12 bases left between them. In DNA, the CDR3 is TGTGCCAGCAGTCCCTATTTACACGGAAACACCATATATTTT. This encodes CASSPYLHGNTIYF.

This clone has more than one count but fewer than ten. The chain has TRBV29-1 and TRBJ1-2; D is perhaps TRBD1 (5 bases). This CDR3 spans 13 amino acids. Germline CDR1 SQVTM, CDR2 ANQGSEA. Trimming took 3 bases from V and 5 from J, leaving 13 bases between them. The CDR3 sequence: CSVDRVFDYGYTF. The CDR3 region has the DNA TGCAGCGTTGACAGGGTCTTCGATTATGGCTACACCTTC.

This clone occurred once. This chain joins TRBV7-3 and TRBJ2-2, with a weak D call TRBD2 (5 bases). The V end lost 1 base, the J end lost 6 bases, and 18 bases lay between the germline ends. This CDR3 contains 17 residues. Germline loops: CDR1 SGHTA, CDR2 FQGTGA. The CDR3 is CASSLMGGPGYAGELFF. CDR3 DNA sequence: TGTGCCAGCAGCTTAATGGGTGGTCCGGGGTACGCCGGGGAGCTGTTTTTT.

The chain couples TRBV12-3 or TRBV12-4 to TRBJ1-6, with TRBD1 as a possible D gene (6 bases). V was pared by 4 bases and J by 8 bases, with 9 bases between. The CDR3 contains 13 residues. CDR3 residues: CASSYAGDSPLHF. Written as DNA, the CDR3 is TGTGCCAGCAGTTACGCAGGGGATTCACCCCTCCACTTT.

J is TRBJ2-5 and V is TRBV5-6; 9 bases are a match to TRBD2. This CDR3 has 16 amino acids. Germline loops: CDR1 SGHDT, CDR2 YYEEEE. V lost 2 bases and J lost 0; bases outside the gene matches: 5. CDR3 residues: CASSLLAGDHQETQYF. The DNA of the CDR3 is TGTGCCAGCAGCTTATTAGCGGGGGACCACCAAGAGACCCAGTACTTC.

V and J are TRBV7-7 and TRBJ2-5, with 7 bases matching TRBD2. Trimming removed 0 bases from V and 3 bases from J; junction bases left unmatched: 4. Germline CDR1 is SSHAT and CDR2 is FNYEAQ (reference sequence). The CDR3 extends over 15 amino acids. In DNA form, the CDR3 reads TGTGCCAGCAGCTTAGCGGGCGGGAGCGAAGAGACCCAGTACTTC. Protein product: CASSLAGGSEETQYF.

The gene calls are TRBV29-1 and TRBJ1-2; D may be TRBD1 (6 bases). The CDR3 has 11 amino acids. Germline CDR1 SQVTM, CDR2 ANQGSEA. The V end lost 6 bases, the J end lost 7 bases, and 12 bases lay between the germline ends. The CDR3, as DNA: TGCAGCGTGGTGGACAGTAGTGGCTACACCTTC. It yields the protein CSVVDSSGYTF.

The chain carries TRBV18 and TRBJ1-1; 7 bases match TRBD1. Germline CDR1 KGHSH, CDR2 LQKENI. The CDR3 covers 15 residues. The junction had 8 bases not matched to a gene; V was cut back by 3 bases and J by 4 bases. In DNA form, the CDR3 reads TGTGCCAGCTCACCTCAAGGGGGCGGGAGCACTGAAGCTTTCTTT. Translated, it gives CASSPQGGGSTEAFF. Full variable domain (rest looked up from reference TRBV18 and TRBJ1-1): NAGVMQNPRHLVRRRGQEARLRCSPMKGHSHVYWYRQLPEEGLKFMVYLQKENIIDESGMPKERFSAEFPKEGPSILRIQQVVRGDSAAYFCASSPQGGGSTEAFFGQGTRLTVV.